The rows below give T cell receptor beta chains drawn from one sample of a study of identical twins. TCRdb called the 5' RACE reads again in MiXCR, with one record for every CDR3 protein. The top ten hold approximately 0.95% of the sample, which has 500,000 or so distinct CDR3 sequences, under 25% seen once. The sample also formed part of further work on T cells expressing NK-cell markers.

Sequencing used CD4+ T cells sorted from blood. These receptor sequences come from a woman under 30 in good health. Both conserved end residues are part of each CDR3. Fields, in order: clone size, D gene, J gene, V gene, CDR3 DNA, CDR3 protein. D genes are given only for firm matches. Only part of the rows carry a size: once, few, many, or a class if the clone is expanded.

abundance: -
d_gene: -
j_gene: TRBJ1-5
v_gene: TRBV27
CDR3nt: TGTGCCAGCCGGGGGACGCATAGCAATCAGCCCCAGCATTTT
CDR3aa: CASRGTHSNQPQHF

abundance: -
d_gene: -
j_gene: TRBJ2-1
v_gene: TRBV29-1
CDR3nt: TGCAGCGTTGCCCCTAACTTGAAAGACAAATATCACAATGAGCAGTTCTTC
CDR3aa: CSVAPNLKDKYHNEQFF

abundance: few
d_gene: -
j_gene: TRBJ2-1
v_gene: TRBV6-6
CDR3nt: TGTGCCAGCAAAAACAGGGCCTACAATGAGCAGTTCTTC
CDR3aa: CASKNRAYNEQFF

abundance: few
d_gene: -
j_gene: TRBJ2-7
v_gene: TRBV20-1
CDR3nt: TGCAGTGCTAGCGGGGCAAAGGGCTACGAGCAGTACTTC
CDR3aa: CSASGAKGYEQYF

abundance: few
d_gene: -
j_gene: TRBJ1-2
v_gene: TRBV4-3
CDR3nt: TGCGCCAGCAGCCAAGATTTCCCGGGACGCTACACCTTC
CDR3aa: CASSQDFPGRYTF

abundance: -
d_gene: -
j_gene: TRBJ1-2
v_gene: TRBV7-2
CDR3nt: TGTGCCAGCAGCTTAGACGTCCCTGGCTACACCTTC
CDR3aa: CASSLDVPGYTF

abundance: -
d_gene: TRBD2
j_gene: TRBJ2-1
v_gene: TRBV12-3/TRBV12-4
CDR3nt: TGTGCCAGCAGAAAGACTAGCGGGAGGATGAACAATGAGCAGTTCTTC
CDR3aa: CASRKTSGRMNNEQFF

abundance: few
d_gene: TRBD2
j_gene: TRBJ2-2
v_gene: TRBV6-1
CDR3nt: TGTGCCAGCAGGTCACTAGCGGGAGGGAACACCGGGGAGCTGTTTTTT
CDR3aa: CASRSLAGGNTGELFF

abundance: -
d_gene: TRBD1
j_gene: TRBJ1-1
v_gene: TRBV7-2
CDR3nt: TGTGCCAGCAGCTTAATGGGACAGGCTAACACTGAAGCTTTCTTT
CDR3aa: CASSLMGQANTEAFF

abundance: many
d_gene: -
j_gene: TRBJ1-3
v_gene: TRBV5-1
CDR3nt: TGCGCCAGCAGCTTGGAGGGGAACTCTGGAAACACCATATATTTT
CDR3aa: CASSLEGNSGNTIYF

abundance: -
d_gene: -
j_gene: TRBJ1-2
v_gene: TRBV12-3/TRBV12-4
CDR3nt: TGTGCCAGCAGTTGGTTGGGGCAGGGCCGGGGCTACACCTTC
CDR3aa: CASSWLGQGRGYTF

abundance: few
d_gene: -
j_gene: TRBJ2-2
v_gene: TRBV16
CDR3nt: TGTGCCAGCAGCCAGAGGGTCGGCGGGGAGCTGTTTTTT
CDR3aa: CASSQRVGGELFF

abundance: -
d_gene: TRBD2
j_gene: TRBJ2-3
v_gene: TRBV5-1
CDR3nt: TGCGCCAGCAGCCTCCCCGGACTAGCGGGGAGGGATACGCAGTATTTT
CDR3aa: CASSLPGLAGRDTQYF

abundance: -
d_gene: -
j_gene: TRBJ2-3
v_gene: TRBV7-9
CDR3nt: TGTGCCAGCAGCCAGCAGGGAGGAGACACAGATACGCAGTATTTT
CDR3aa: CASSQQGGDTDTQYF

abundance: few
d_gene: -
j_gene: TRBJ2-7
v_gene: TRBV20-1
CDR3nt: TGCAGTGCTCAAACATCCCGCAAGTTGGAGCAGTACTTC
CDR3aa: CSAQTSRKLEQYF

abundance: -
d_gene: -
j_gene: TRBJ1-5
v_gene: TRBV19
CDR3nt: TGTGCCAGTATTAGCAGGGTCGGACAGCCCCAGCATTTT
CDR3aa: CASISRVGQPQHF